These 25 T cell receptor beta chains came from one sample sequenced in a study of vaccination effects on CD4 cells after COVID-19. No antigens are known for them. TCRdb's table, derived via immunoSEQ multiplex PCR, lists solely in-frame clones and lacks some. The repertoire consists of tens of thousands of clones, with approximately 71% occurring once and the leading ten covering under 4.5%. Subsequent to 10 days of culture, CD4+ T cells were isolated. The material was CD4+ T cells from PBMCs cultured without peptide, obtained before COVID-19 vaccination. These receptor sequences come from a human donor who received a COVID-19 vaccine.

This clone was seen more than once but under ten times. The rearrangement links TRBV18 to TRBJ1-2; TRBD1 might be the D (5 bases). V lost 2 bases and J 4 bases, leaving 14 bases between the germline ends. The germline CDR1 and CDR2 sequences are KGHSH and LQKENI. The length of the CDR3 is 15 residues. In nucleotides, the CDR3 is TGTGCCAGCTCACCAGGGCCCGGGGGTGGCTATGGCTACACCTTC. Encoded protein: CASSPGPGGGYGYTF.

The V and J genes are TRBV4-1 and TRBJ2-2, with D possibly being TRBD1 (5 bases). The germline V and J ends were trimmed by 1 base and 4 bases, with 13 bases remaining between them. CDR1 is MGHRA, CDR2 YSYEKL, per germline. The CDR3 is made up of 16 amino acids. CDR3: CASSQAGRVGTGELFF. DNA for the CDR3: TGCGCCAGCAGCCAAGCAGGCAGGGTGGGCACCGGGGAGCTGTTTTTT.

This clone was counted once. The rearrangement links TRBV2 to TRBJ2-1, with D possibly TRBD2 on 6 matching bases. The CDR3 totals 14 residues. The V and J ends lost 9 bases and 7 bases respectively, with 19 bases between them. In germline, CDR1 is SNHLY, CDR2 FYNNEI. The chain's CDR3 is CARSSSGVPNEQFF. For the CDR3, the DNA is TGTGCCAGATCCAGCTCGGGAGTGCCAAATGAGCAGTTCTTC.

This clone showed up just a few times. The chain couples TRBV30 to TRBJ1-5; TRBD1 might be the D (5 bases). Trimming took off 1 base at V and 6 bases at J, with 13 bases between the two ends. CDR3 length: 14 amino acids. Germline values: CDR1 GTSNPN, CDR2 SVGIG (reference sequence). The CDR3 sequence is CAWSGRGLGQPQHF. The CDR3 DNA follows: TGTGCCTGGAGTGGAAGGGGTTTGGGTCAGCCCCAGCATTTT.

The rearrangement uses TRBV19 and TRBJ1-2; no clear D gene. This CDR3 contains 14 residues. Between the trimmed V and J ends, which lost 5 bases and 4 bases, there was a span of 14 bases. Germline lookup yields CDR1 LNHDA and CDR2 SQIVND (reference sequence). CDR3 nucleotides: TGTGCCAGTAGTTGGGGTAGGGTCCTCTATGGCTACACCTTC. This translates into CASSWGRVLYGYTF.

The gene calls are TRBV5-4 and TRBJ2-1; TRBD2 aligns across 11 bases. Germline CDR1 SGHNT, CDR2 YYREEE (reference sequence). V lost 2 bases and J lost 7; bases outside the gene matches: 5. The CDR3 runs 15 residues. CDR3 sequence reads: CASSFSSGRANEQFF. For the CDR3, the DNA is TGTGCCAGCAGCTTTAGTAGCGGGAGGGCTAATGAGCAGTTCTTC.

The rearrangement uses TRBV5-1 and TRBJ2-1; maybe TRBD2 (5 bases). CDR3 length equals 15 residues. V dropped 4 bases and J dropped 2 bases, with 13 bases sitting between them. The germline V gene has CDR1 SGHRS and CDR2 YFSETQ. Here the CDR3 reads CASSVSELPYNEQFF. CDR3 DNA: TGCGCCAGCAGCGTTAGCGAGCTTCCCTACAATGAGCAGTTCTTC.

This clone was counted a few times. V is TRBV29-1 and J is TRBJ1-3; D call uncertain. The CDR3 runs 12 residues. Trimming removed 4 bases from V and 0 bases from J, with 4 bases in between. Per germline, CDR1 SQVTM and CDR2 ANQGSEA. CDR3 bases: TGCAGCGTTGTAATCTCTGGAAACACCATATATTTT. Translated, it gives CSVVISGNTIYF.

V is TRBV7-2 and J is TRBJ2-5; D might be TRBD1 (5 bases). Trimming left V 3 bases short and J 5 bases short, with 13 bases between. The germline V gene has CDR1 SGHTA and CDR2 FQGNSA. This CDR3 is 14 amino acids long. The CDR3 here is CASSFQGSRETQYF. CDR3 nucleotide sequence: TGTGCCAGCAGCTTTCAGGGTAGTCGGGAGACCCAGTACTTC.

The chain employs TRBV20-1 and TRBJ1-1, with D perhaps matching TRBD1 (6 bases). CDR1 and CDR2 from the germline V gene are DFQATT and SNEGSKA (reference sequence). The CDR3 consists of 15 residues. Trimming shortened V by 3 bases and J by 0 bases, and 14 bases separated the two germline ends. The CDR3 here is CSASRAGALNTEAFF. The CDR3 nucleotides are TGCAGTGCTAGTAGAGCAGGGGCCTTGAACACTGAAGCTTTCTTT.

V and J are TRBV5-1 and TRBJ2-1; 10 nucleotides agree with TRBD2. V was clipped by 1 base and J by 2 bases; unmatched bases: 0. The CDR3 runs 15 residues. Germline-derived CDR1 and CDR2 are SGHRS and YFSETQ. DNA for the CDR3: TGCGCCAGCAGCTTGACTAGCGGGGCCTACAATGAGCAGTTCTTC. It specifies CASSLTSGAYNEQFF. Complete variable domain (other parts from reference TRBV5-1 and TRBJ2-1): KAGVTQTPRYLIKTRGQQVTLSCSPISGHRSVSWYQQTPGQGLQFLFEYFSETQRNKGNFPGRFSGRQFSNSRSEMNVSTLELGDSALYLCASSLTSGAYNEQFFGPGTRLTVL.

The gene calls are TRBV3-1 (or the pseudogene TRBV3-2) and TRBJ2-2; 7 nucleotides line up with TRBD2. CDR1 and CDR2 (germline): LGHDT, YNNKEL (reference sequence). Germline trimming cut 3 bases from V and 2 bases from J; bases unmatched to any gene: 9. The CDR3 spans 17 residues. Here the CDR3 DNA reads TGTGCCAGCAGCCAGGGGGGGTTGTGGGGAAACACCGGGGAGCTGTTTTTT. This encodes CASSQGGLWGNTGELFF.

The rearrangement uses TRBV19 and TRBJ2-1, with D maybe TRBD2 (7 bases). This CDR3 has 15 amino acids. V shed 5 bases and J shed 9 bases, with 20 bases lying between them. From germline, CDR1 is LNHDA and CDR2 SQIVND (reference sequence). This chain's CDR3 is CASSAIRGAEGEQFF. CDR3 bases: TGTGCCAGTAGTGCAATCCGGGGGGCGGAGGGTGAGCAGTTCTTC.

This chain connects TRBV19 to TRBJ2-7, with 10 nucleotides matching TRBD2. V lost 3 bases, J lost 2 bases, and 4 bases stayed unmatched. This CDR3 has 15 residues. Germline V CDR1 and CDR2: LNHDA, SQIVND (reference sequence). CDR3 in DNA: TGTGCCAGTAGTATTGTCAGCGGGGGGGCCTACGAGCAGTACTTC. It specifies CASSIVSGGAYEQYF.

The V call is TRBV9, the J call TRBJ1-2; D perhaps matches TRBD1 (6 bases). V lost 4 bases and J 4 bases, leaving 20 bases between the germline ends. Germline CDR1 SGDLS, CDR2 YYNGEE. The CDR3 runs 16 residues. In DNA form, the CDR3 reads TGTGCCAGCAGCAGGGAGGCTAGACAGGAGCTCTATGGCTACACCTTC. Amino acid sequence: CASSREARQELYGYTF.

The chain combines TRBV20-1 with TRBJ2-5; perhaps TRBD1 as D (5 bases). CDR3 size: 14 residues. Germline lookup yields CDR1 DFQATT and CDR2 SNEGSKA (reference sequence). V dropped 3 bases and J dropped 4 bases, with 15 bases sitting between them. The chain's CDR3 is CSASRTGLGETQYF. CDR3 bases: TGCAGTGCTAGTCGAACAGGTTTAGGAGAGACCCAGTACTTC.

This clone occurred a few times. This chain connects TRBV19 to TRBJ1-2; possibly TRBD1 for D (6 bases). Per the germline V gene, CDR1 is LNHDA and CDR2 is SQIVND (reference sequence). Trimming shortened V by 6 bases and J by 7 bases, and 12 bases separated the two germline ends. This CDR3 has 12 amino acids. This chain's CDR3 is CASSGQYGGYTF. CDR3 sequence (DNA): TGTGCCAGTAGCGGACAGTACGGTGGCTACACCTTC.

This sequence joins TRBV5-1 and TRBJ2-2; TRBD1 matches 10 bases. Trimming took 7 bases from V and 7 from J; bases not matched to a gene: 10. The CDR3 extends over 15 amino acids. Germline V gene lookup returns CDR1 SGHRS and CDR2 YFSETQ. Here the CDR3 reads CASGGTGVGGGELFF. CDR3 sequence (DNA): TGCGCCAGCGGGGGGACAGGGGTCGGCGGCGGGGAGCTGTTTTTT. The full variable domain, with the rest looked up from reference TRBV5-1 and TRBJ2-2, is KAGVTQTPRYLIKTRGQQVTLSCSPISGHRSVSWYQQTPGQGLQFLFEYFSETQRNKGNFPGRFSGRQFSNSRSEMNVSTLELGDSALYLCASGGTGVGGGELFFGEGSRLTVL.

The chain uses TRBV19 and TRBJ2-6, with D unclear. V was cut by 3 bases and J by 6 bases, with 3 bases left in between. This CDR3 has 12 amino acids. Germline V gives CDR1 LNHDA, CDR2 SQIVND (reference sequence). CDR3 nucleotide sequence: TGTGCCAGTAGTATTCTGGCCAACGTCCTGACTTTC. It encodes CASSILANVLTF.

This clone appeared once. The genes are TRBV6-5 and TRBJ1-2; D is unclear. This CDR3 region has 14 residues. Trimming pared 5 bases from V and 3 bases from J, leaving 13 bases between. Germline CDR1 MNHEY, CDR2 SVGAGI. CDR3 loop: CASSRSGEYYGYTF. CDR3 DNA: TGTGCCAGCAGTAGGAGCGGGGAGTACTATGGCTACACCTTC.

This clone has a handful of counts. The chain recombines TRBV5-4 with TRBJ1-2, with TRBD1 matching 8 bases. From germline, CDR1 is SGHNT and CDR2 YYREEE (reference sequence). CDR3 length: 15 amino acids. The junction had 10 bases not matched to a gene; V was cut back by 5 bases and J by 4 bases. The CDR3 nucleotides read TGTGCCAGCAGGATGAGTACAGGGGGTATCTATGGCTACACCTTC. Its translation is CASRMSTGGIYGYTF.

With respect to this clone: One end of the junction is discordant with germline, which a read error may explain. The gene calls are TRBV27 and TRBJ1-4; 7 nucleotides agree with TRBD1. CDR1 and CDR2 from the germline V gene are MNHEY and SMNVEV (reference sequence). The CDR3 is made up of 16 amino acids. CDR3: CASRLSGTAANEKLFF. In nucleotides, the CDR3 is TGTGCCAGCAGATTATCAGGGACAGCAGCTAATGAAAAACTGTTTTTT. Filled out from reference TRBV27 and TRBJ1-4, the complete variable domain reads EAQVTQNPRYLITVTGKKLTVTCSQNMNHEYMSWYRQDPGLGLRQIYYSMNVEVTDKGDVPEGYKVSRKEKRNFPLILESPSPNQTSLYFCASRLSGTAANEKLFFGSGTQLSVL.

The CDR3 DNA reads as TGCGCCAGCAGCCGTACTAGCGGGAACTACTACGAGCAGTACTTC. Amino acid sequence: CASSRTSGNYYEQYF. The chain has TRBV5-1 and TRBJ2-7; 10 bases fit TRBD2. This CDR3 is 15 amino acids long. The V gene end was trimmed by 4 bases and the J gene end by 3 bases; junction bases not matched to a gene: 7. The germline V gene has CDR1 SGHRS and CDR2 YFSETQ. Full variable domain (outside the CDR3, taken from reference TRBV5-1 and TRBJ2-7): KAGVTQTPRYLIKTRGQQVTLSCSPISGHRSVSWYQQTPGQGLQFLFEYFSETQRNKGNFPGRFSGRQFSNSRSEMNVSTLELGDSALYLCASSRTSGNYYEQYFGPGTRLTVT.

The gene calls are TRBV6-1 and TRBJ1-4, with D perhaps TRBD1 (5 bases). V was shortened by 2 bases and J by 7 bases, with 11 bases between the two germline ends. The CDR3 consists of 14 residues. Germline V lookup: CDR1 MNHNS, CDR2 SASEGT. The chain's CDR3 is CASSERRDGEKLFF. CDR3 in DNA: TGTGCCAGCAGTGAACGCAGGGATGGTGAAAAACTGTTTTTT.

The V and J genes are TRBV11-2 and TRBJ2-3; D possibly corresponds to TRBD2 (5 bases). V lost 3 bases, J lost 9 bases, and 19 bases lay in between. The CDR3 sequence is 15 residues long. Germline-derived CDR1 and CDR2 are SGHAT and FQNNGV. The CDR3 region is CASSLLATDEYTQYF. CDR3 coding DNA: TGTGCCAGCAGCTTGCTAGCTACCGATGAGTACACGCAGTATTTT.